The present T cell receptor beta chain was sequenced within a study of regulatory T cells in long-lasting Graves disease. Library construction for TCR beta used iRepertoire HTBI primers and Arm-PCR of CDR3 regions. TCRdb re-called the multiplex PCR reads through MiXCR, storing one row per CDR3 protein. Of about 420,000 distinct CDR3 sequences listed, less than 20% were seen once; the top ten hold around a quarter. The CDR3 runs to 16 residues. V lost 2 bases and J lost 4, with 17 bases in between. CDR1 and CDR2 from the germline V gene are SGHVS and FQNEAQ. This clonotype was counted only a few times. Time point here: newly diagnosed GD, antithyroid drugs for less than 3 months. The TCR library was made from RNA extracted from PBMCs. These same records also appear under a second study, on T cells in Graves' hyperthyroidism and ophthalmopathy.

This TCR came from a woman aged 18-29 years with Graves disease. This sequence joins TRBV7-8 and TRBJ1-2; no clear D gene. This specimen was peripheral blood mononuclear cells (PBMCs), taken at new diagnosis, from a patient treated with antithyroid drugs. CDR3 sequence: CASSLRASLLGYGYTF. The CDR3, as DNA: TGTGCCAGCAGCTTAAGGGCCTCGCTTTTGGGCTATGGCTACACCTTC.